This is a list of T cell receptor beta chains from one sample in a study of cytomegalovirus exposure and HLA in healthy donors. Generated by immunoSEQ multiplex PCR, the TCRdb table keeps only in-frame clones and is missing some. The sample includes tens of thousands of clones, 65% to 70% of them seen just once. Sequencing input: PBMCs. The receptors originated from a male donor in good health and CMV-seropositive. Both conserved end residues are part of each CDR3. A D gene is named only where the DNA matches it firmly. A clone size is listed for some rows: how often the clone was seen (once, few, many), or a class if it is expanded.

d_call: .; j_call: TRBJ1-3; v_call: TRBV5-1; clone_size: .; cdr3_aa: CASSLDGLSSGNTIYF; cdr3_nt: TGCGCCAGCAGCCTGGACGGACTAAGCTCTGGAAACACCATATATTTT
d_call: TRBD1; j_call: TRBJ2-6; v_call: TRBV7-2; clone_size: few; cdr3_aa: CASSLRGRSSGANVLTF; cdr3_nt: TGTGCCAGCAGCTTAAGGGGGCGAAGCTCTGGGGCCAACGTCCTGACTTTC
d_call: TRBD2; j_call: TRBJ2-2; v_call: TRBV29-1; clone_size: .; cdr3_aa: CSVEDPPSGTSANTGELFF; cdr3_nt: TGCAGCGTTGAAGATCCGCCTAGCGGGACATCTGCGAACACCGGGGAGCTGTTTTTT
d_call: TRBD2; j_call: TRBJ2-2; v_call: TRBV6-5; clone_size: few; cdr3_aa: CASSYSDRLAGGELFF; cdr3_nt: TGTGCCAGCAGTTACTCGGATAGACTAGCGGGCGGGGAGCTGTTTTTT
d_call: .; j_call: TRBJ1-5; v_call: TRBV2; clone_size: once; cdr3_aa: CASSKTVNSNQPQHF; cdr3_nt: TGTGCCAGCAGTAAGACAGTCAATAGCAATCAGCCCCAGCATTTT
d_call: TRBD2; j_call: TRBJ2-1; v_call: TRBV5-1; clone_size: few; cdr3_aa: CASSLGDYYNEQFF; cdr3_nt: TGCGCCAGCAGCTTGGGGGACTATTACAATGAGCAGTTCTTC
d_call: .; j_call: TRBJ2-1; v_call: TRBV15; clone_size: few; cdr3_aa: CATSRDGSRGSGSYNEQFF; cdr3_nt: TGTGCCACCAGCAGAGATGGTTCACGCGGTTCGGGCTCCTACAATGAGCAGTTCTTC
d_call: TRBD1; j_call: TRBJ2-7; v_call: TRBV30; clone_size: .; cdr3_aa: CASGQGGYEQYF; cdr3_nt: TGTGCCTCCGGACAGGGAGGCTACGAGCAGTACTTC
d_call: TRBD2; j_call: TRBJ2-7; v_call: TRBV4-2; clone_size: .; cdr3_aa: CASSQVFASGSGEQYF; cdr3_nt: TGTGCCAGCAGCCAAGTTTTTGCTAGCGGGAGTGGTGAGCAGTACTTC
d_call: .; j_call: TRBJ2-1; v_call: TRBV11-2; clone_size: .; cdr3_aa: CASSLAARTYNEQFF; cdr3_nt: TGTGCCAGCAGCTTAGCAGCTAGGACCTACAATGAGCAGTTCTTC
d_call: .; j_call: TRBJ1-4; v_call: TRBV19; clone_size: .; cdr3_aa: CASTGQASRLFF; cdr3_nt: TGTGCCAGTACAGGTCAGGCAAGCCGACTGTTTTTT
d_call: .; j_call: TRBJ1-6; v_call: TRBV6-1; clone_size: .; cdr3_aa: CASSEVGPGASNSPLHF; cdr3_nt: TGTGCCAGCAGTGAAGTGGGTCCAGGGGCCAGTAATTCACCCCTCCACTTT
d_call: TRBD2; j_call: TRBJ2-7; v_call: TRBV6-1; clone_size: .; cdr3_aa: CASSDPPSGLSYEQYF; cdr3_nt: TGTGCCAGCAGTGACCCCCCTAGCGGCCTCTCCTACGAGCAGTACTTC
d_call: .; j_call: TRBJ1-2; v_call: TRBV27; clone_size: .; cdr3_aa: CASSSLTGYGYTF; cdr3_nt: TGTGCCAGCAGTTCCCTAACAGGCTATGGCTACACCTTC
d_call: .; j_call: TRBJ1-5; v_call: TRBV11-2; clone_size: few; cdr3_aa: CASSPHSNQPQHF; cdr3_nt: TGTGCCAGCAGCCCCCATAGCAATCAGCCCCAGCATTTT
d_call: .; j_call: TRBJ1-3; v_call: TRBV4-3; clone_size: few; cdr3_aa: CASSQGGGGDTIYF; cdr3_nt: TGCGCCAGCAGCCAAGGGGGGGGAGGAGACACCATATATTTT
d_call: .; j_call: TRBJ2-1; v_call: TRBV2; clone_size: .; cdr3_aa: CASNRDEQFF; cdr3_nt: TGTGCCAGCAATCGCGATGAGCAGTTCTTC
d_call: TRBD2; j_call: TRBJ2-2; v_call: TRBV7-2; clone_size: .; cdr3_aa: CASSLGLAGTGELFF; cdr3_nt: TGTGCCAGCAGCTTAGGTCTAGCGGGGACCGGGGAGCTGTTTTTT
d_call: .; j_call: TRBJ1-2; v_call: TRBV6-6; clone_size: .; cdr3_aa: CASRGQGMDGYTF; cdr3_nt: TGTGCCAGCAGAGGGCAGGGGATGGACGGCTACACCTTC
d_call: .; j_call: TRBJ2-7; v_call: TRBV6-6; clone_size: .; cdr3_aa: CASREAISYEQYF; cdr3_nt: TGTGCCAGCAGGGAGGCGATCTCCTACGAGCAGTACTTC
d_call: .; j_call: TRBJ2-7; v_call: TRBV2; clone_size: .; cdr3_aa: CASKVFGLNEQYF; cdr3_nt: TGTGCCAGCAAGGTATTCGGACTTAACGAGCAGTACTTC
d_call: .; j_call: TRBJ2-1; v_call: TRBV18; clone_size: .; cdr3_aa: CASSPPAGNEQFF; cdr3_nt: TGTGCCAGCTCACCACCGGCGGGTAATGAGCAGTTCTTC
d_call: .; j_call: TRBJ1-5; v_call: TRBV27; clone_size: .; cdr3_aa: CASSSHLTAQPQHF; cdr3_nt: TGTGCCAGCAGTTCCCATCTAACAGCCCAGCCCCAGCATTTT
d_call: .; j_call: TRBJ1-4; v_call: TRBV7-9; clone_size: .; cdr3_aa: CASSLAGSGEKLFF; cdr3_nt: TGTGCCAGCAGCTTAGCGGGGAGCGGTGAAAAACTGTTTTTT